This TCR beta chain was identified in a study of lymphopenia after photon versus proton radiotherapy. Study findings and constraints: Under photons, naive T cells and diversity fell while effector/memory populations rose. After lymphocyte nadir, photon-treated repertoires showed oligoclonal expansion, especially CD8+ Temra. Only patients who died were analyzed for survival; proton advantage is unproven.

A single count supports this clone. Its matching antigen is unknown. TCRdb's copy holds only in-frame clones and misses some; the assay was immunoSEQ multiplex PCR. The repertoire includes around 25,000 clones, 85% of them detected once, and about 19% sits in the top ten. CDR1 LNHDA and CDR2 SQIVND come from the germline V gene (reference sequence). Deletions cut 7 bases from V and 9 bases from J, with 22 bases between. The CDR3 has 15 residues. The input for sequencing was peripheral blood, taken from a patient treated with photon-based radiotherapy. The sequence derives from a man aged 55 to 69 with pancreatic cancer. This chain links TRBV19 with TRBJ1-5; D gene unclear. The CDR3 bases are TGTGCCAGTACAGAATTGATCAGGAAAAAGGGGCCCCAGCATTTT. Protein product: CASTELIRKKGPQHF.